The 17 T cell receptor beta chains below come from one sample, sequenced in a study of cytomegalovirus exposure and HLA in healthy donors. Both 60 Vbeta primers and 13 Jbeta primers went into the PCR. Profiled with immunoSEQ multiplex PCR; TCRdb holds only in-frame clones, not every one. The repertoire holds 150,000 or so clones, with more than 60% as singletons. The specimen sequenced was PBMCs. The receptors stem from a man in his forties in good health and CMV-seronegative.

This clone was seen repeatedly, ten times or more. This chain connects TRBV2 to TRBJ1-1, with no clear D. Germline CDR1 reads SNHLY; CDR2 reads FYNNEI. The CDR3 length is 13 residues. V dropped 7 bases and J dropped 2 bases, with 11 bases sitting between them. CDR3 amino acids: CASKRSPNTEAFF. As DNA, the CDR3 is TGTGCCAGCAAGAGGAGTCCTAACACTGAAGCTTTCTTT.

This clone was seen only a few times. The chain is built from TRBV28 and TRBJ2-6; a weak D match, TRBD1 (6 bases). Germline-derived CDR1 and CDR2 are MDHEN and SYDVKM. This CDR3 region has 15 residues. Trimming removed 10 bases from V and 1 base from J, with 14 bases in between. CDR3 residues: CATRQALSGANVLTF. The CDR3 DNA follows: TGTGCCACCCGACAGGCCCTTTCTGGGGCCAACGTCCTGACTTTC. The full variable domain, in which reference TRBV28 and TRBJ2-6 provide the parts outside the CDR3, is DVKVTQSSRYLVKRTGEKVFLECVQDMDHENMFWYRQDPGLGLRLIYFSYDVKMKEKGDIPEGYSVSREKKERFSLILESASTNQTSMYLCATRQALSGANVLTFGAGSRLTVL.

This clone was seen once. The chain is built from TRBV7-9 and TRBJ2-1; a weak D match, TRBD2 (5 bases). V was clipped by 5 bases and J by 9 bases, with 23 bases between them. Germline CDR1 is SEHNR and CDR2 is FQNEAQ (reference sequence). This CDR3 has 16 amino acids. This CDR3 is CASSPRLDSSRGEQFF. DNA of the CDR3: TGTGCCAGCAGCCCGCGGCTGGACTCGTCTCGTGGTGAGCAGTTCTTC.

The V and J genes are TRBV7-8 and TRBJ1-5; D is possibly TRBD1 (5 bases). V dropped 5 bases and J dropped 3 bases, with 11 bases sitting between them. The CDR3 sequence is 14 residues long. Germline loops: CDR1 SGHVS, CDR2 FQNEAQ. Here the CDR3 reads CASSADSINQPQHF. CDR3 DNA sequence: TGTGCCAGCAGCGCTGACAGTATCAATCAGCCCCAGCATTTT.

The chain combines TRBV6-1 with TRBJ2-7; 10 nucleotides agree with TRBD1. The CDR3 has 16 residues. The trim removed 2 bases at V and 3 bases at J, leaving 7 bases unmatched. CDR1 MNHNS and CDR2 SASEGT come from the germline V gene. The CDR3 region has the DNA TGTGCCAGCAGTGAATTAGACAGGGGGCTTTACTACGAGCAGTACTTC. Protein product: CASSELDRGLYYEQYF.

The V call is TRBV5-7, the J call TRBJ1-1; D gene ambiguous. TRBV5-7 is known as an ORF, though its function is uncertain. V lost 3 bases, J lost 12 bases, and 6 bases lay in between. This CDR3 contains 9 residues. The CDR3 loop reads CASSYATFF. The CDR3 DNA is TGTGCCAGCAGCTACGCGACTTTCTTT.

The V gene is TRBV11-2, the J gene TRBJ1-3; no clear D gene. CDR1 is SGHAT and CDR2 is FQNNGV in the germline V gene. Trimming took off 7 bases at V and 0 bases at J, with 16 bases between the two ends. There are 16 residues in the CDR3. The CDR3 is CASTVLVVPSGNTIYF. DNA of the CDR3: TGTGCCAGCACCGTCTTAGTCGTCCCCTCTGGAAACACCATATATTTT.

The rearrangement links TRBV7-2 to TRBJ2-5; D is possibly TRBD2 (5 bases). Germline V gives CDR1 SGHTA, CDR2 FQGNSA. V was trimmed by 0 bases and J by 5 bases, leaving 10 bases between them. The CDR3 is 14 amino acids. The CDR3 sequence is CASSLAAGRETQYF. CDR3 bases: TGTGCCAGCAGCTTAGCTGCGGGCAGGGAGACCCAGTACTTC.

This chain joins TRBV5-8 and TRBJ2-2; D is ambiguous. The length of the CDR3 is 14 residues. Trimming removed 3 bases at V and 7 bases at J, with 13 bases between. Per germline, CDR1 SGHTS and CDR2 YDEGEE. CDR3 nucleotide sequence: TGTGCCAGCAGCTCCCCCCCTGGCCGCGGGGAGCTGTTTTTT. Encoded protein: CASSSPPGRGELFF.

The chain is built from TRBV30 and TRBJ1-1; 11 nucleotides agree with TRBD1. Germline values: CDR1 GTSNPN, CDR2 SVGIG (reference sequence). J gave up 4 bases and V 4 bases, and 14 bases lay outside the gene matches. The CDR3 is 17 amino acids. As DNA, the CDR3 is TGTGCCTGGACGAAAAGAGGGACAGGGGGGGTAGGCACTGAAGCTTTCTTT. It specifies CAWTKRGTGGVGTEAFF.

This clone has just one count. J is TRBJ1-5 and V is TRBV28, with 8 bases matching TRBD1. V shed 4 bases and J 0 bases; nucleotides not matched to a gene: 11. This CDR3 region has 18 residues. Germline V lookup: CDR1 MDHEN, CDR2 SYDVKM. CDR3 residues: CASSSNRQGTSSNQPQHF. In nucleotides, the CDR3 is TGTGCCAGCAGTTCCAATAGACAGGGGACCTCTAGCAATCAGCCCCAGCATTTT.

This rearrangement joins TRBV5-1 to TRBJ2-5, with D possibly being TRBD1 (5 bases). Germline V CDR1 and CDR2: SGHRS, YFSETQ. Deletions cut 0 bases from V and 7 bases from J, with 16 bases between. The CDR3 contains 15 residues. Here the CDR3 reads CASSLEGRAGATQYF. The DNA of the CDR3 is TGCGCCAGCAGCTTGGAGGGCAGGGCTGGCGCGACCCAGTACTTC.

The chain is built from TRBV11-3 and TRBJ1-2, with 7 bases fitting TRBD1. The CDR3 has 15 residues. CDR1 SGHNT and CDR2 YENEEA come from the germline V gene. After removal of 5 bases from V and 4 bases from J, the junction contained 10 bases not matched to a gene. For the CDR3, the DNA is TGTGCCAGCAGCATACCCTACAGGGGCGGCTATGGCTACACCTTC. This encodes CASSIPYRGGYGYTF. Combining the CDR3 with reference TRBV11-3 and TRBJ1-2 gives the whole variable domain EAGVVQSPRYKIIEKKQPVAFWCNPISGHNTLYWYLQNLGQGPELLIRYENEEAVDDSQLPKDRFSAERLKGVDSTLKIQPAELGDSAVYLCASSIPYRGGYGYTFGSGTRLTVV.

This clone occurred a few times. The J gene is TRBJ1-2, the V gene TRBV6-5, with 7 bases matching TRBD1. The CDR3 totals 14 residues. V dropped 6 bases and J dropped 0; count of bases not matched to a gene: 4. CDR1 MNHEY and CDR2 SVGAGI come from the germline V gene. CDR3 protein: CASRTGLPNYGYTF. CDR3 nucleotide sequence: TGTGCCAGCAGGACAGGGCTCCCTAACTATGGCTACACCTTC.

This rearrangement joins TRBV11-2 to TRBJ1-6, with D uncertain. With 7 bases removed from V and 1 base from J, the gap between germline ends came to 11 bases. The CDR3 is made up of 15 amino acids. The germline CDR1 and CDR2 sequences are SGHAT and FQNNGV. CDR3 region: CASNPPESYNSPLHF. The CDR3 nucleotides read TGTGCCAGCAACCCGCCCGAGTCCTATAATTCACCCCTCCACTTT. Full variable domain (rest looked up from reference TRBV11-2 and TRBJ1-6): EAGVAQSPRYKIIEKRQSVAFWCNPISGHATLYWYQQILGQGPKLLIQFQNNGVVDDSQLPKDRFSAERLKGVDSTLKIQPAKLEDSAVYLCASNPPESYNSPLHFGNGTRLTVT.

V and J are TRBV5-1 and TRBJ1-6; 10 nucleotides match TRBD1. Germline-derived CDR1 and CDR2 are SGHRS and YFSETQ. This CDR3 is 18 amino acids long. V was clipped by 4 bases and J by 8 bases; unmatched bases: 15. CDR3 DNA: TGCGCCAGCAGCCCGGGGACAGGGGAAACTCTAGTAGATTCACCCCTCCACTTT. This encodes CASSPGTGETLVDSPLHF.

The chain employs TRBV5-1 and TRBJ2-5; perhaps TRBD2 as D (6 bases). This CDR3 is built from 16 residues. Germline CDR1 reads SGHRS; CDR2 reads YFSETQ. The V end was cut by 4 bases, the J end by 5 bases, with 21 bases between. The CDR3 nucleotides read TGCGCCAGCAGCCAAGCACCTGCGGGGAGTGGGGAGACCCAGTACTTC. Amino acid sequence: CASSQAPAGSGETQYF.